Listed here are 21 T cell receptor beta chains from one sample, sequenced in a study of CD8 T cells in ankylosing spondylitis. MiXCR, applied by TCRdb to the 5' RACE reads, yields one record per CDR3 protein. The table records some 120,000 distinct CDR3 sequences, roughly 15% of them present only once. The sample taken for sequencing was blood, either unsorted or a sorted T cell fraction (not recorded which). Every receptor here comes from a female donor with ankylosing spondylitis or in good health (not recorded which).

The genes are TRBV29-1 and TRBJ1-1; TRBD1 is a possible D gene (5 bases). This CDR3 region has 15 residues. Deletions cut 6 bases from V and 1 base from J, with 18 bases between. Per the germline V gene, CDR1 is SQVTM and CDR2 is ANQGSEA. CDR3 protein: CSVAKTAPGNTEAFF. The CDR3, as DNA: TGCAGCGTGGCGAAGACAGCGCCGGGGAACACTGAAGCTTTCTTT.

This clonotype was counted ten times or more. The rearrangement uses TRBV12-3 or TRBV12-4 and TRBJ1-5; 7 bases are a match to TRBD1. The trim removed 6 bases at V and 5 bases at J, leaving 4 bases unmatched. There are 13 residues in the CDR3. As DNA, the CDR3 is TGTGCCAGCAGCAGGGGGAGTCATCAGCCCCAGCATTTT. Protein sequence: CASSRGSHQPQHF.

This chain links TRBV20-1 with TRBJ2-3; 9 bases are shared with TRBD2. Germline assignment: CDR1 DFQATT and CDR2 SNEGSKA (reference sequence). This CDR3 is built from 15 residues. J lost 1 base, V lost 6 bases, and 8 bases had no gene match. The CDR3: CSAQTSGSRTDTQYF. As DNA, the CDR3 is TGCAGTGCCCAGACTAGCGGCTCTCGCACAGATACGCAGTATTTT.

This clonotype was detected ten times or more. The chain links TRBV4-1 to TRBJ1-2; D is unclear. The germline V and J ends were trimmed by 1 base and 6 bases, with 9 bases remaining between them. CDR1 is MGHRA and CDR2 is YSYEKL in the germline V gene. This CDR3 comprises 13 residues. The CDR3 DNA is TGCGCCAGCAGCCAAGGGTCAGGCGATGGCTACACCTTC. This encodes CASSQGSGDGYTF.

This clonotype was found a few times. The gene calls are TRBV5-1 and TRBJ1-2; D not resolved. Germline assignment: CDR1 SGHRS and CDR2 YFSETQ. Trimming stripped 0 bases from V and 8 bases from J, with 11 bases between. There are 13 residues in the CDR3. Here the CDR3 reads CASSLALNGGYTF. In nucleotides, the CDR3 is TGCGCCAGCAGCTTGGCCCTAAACGGCGGCTACACCTTC.

In its sample, this clonotype was seen a few times. The rearrangement links TRBV18 to TRBJ1-4; 7 bases map to TRBD1. Germline V gene lookup returns CDR1 KGHSH and CDR2 LQKENI. V lost 6 bases to trimming and J lost 6 bases; unmatched junction nucleotides: 4. This CDR3 has 13 amino acids. CDR3 in DNA: TGTGCCAGCTCCCACGGGACAGATGAAAAACTGTTTTTT. Its protein product is CASSHGTDEKLFF. The variable domain in full, with the rest retrieved from reference TRBV18 and TRBJ1-4, is NAGVMQNPRHLVRRRGQEARLRCSPMKGHSHVYWYRQLPEEGLKFMVYLQKENIIDESGMPKERFSAEFPKEGPSILRIQQVVRGDSAAYFCASSHGTDEKLFFGSGTQLSVL.

The chain employs TRBV5-1 and TRBJ2-6, with TRBD1 matching 9 bases. Per germline, CDR1 SGHRS and CDR2 YFSETQ. J was trimmed by 0 bases and V by 0 bases; bases with no gene match: 4. This CDR3 spans 18 amino acids. The CDR3 DNA follows: TGCGCCAGCAGCTTGGAACAGGGGGCCCTCTCTGGGGCCAACGTCCTGACTTTC. Translating it yields CASSLEQGALSGANVLTF.

At least ten counts were recorded for this clonotype. The chain employs TRBV29-1 and TRBJ2-1; possible D gene TRBD1, 6 bases. Germline values: CDR1 SQVTM, CDR2 ANQGSEA. V was clipped by 5 bases and J by 6 bases, with 14 bases between them. The CDR3 has 13 amino acids. CDR3 protein: CSVRPTGRNEQFF. The CDR3 coding sequence is TGCAGCGTTCGTCCGACAGGTCGCAATGAGCAGTTCTTC.

The V and J genes are TRBV5-1 and TRBJ2-1; 10 nucleotides match TRBD2. Losses at the gene ends were 0 bases for V and 0 bases for J; bases not matched to a gene: 9. The germline CDR1 and CDR2 sequences are SGHRS and YFSETQ. This CDR3 has 19 residues. The CDR3 loop is CASSLAIRASGSSYNEQFF. Here the CDR3 DNA reads TGCGCCAGCAGCTTGGCCATACGGGCTAGCGGGAGCTCCTACAATGAGCAGTTCTTC.

There are a few counts of this clonotype. The CDR3 here is CASIQGSADTQYF. CDR3 nucleotides: TGTGCCAGCATCCAGGGGAGCGCAGATACGCAGTATTTT. V is TRBV2 and J is TRBJ2-3, with a tentative D call TRBD1 (6 bases). The V gene's germline CDR1 is SNHLY and CDR2 FYNNEI. The length of the CDR3 is 13 residues. The V end was cut by 7 bases, the J end by 4 bases, with 12 bases between.

This clonotype was seen many times. The chain couples TRBV5-1 to TRBJ2-3, with TRBD1 identical over 9 bases. The length of the CDR3 is 17 residues. The V segment lost 4 bases and the J segment 0 bases; nucleotides outside the gene matches: 9. CDR1 SGHRS and CDR2 YFSETQ come from the germline V gene. CDR3 DNA: TGCGCCAGCAGCCGCCGGGACAGGGTTGGAAGCACAGATACGCAGTATTTT. This translates into CASSRRDRVGSTDTQYF.

This clonotype has ten or more counts. This chain uses TRBV11-2 with TRBJ1-6; 7 bases map to TRBD1. This CDR3 has 16 amino acids. J gave up 5 bases and V 5 bases, and 9 bases lay outside the gene matches. CDR1 and CDR2 (germline): SGHAT, FQNNGV. The CDR3 DNA sequence: TGTGCCAGCAGCGCGTCGTGGGACAGCAATAATTCACCCCTCCACTTT. This codes for CASSASWDSNNSPLHF.

Only a few counts were recorded for this clonotype. The chain carries TRBV20-1 and TRBJ1-6; D is ambiguous. V shed 6 bases and J shed 10 bases, with 13 bases lying between them. Per the germline V gene, CDR1 is DFQATT and CDR2 is SNEGSKA (reference sequence). This CDR3 contains 12 residues. CDR3 nucleotide sequence: TGCAGTGCCAATCGCCTAAACTCACCCCTCCACTTT. This encodes CSANRLNSPLHF.

This clonotype was picked up a small number of times. This rearrangement joins TRBV12-3 or TRBV12-4 to TRBJ2-3; possibly TRBD1 or TRBD2 for D (5 bases each). There are 14 residues in the CDR3. V shed 5 bases and J shed 1 base, with 10 bases lying between them. The CDR3 region has the DNA TGTGCCAGCAGTCCGGGACGTGGCACAGATACGCAGTATTTT. Translation gives CASSPGRGTDTQYF.

At least ten counts were recorded for this clonotype. J is TRBJ2-2 and V is TRBV5-1; D possibly matches TRBD1 or TRBD2 (5 bases each). The CDR3 has 14 residues. Germline V CDR1 and CDR2: SGHRS, YFSETQ. With 5 bases removed from V and 0 bases from J, the gap between germline ends came to 8 bases. In DNA form, the CDR3 reads TGCGCCAGCAGAGGGACGTCGAACACCGGGGAGCTGTTTTTT. It codes for CASRGTSNTGELFF.

Regarding this clonotype: A much larger clone differs by one base, so this may be a read error. The gene calls are TRBV20-1 and TRBJ2-7, with TRBD2 identical over 10 bases. The CDR3 totals 15 residues. CDR1 DFQATT and CDR2 SNEGSKA come from the germline V gene (reference sequence). The CDR3 region has the DNA TGCAGTGCTAGACCCACTAGCGGGACAACCTACGAGCAGTGCTTC. As protein: CSARPTSGTTYEQCF.

This clonotype turned up a few times. V is TRBV11-1 and J is TRBJ2-2; TRBD2 is a possible D gene (6 bases). The germline gives CDR1 SGHAT, CDR2 FQDESV (reference sequence). Deletions cut 3 bases from V and 7 bases from J, with 12 bases between. This CDR3 spans 14 amino acids. The CDR3 DNA reads as TGTGCCAGCAGCTTGGGACTCCCCCGCGGGGAGCTGTTTTTT. It codes for CASSLGLPRGELFF.

This clonotype was seen more than once but under ten times. The chain couples TRBV28 to TRBJ2-7, with D perhaps matching TRBD1 or TRBD2 (5 bases each). The CDR3 is 12 amino acids. Looked up from germline, CDR1 is MDHEN and CDR2 is SYDVKM. Trimming left V 8 bases short and J 7 bases short, with 15 bases between. Here the CDR3 reads CASDGTWGEQYF. The CDR3 DNA reads TGTGCCAGCGATGGGACCTGGGGGGAGCAGTACTTC.

This chain joins TRBV2 and TRBJ2-3; 10 positions match TRBD1. Germline V gene data show CDR1 as SNHLY and CDR2 as FYNNEI. After removal of 7 bases from V and 2 bases from J, the junction contained 3 bases not matched to a gene. This CDR3 is built from 14 residues. CDR3 DNA sequence: TGTGCCAGCACGGACAGGGGGACCACAGATACGCAGTATTTT. This sequence encodes CASTDRGTTDTQYF.

This chain joins TRBV5-1 and TRBJ2-2, with no clear D. CDR3 length: 14 amino acids. V gave up 5 bases and J gave up 2 bases, with 10 bases separating them. Germline V gene lookup returns CDR1 SGHRS and CDR2 YFSETQ. In nucleotides, the CDR3 is TGCGCCAGCAGACCCTTCGACAACACCGGGGAGCTGTTTTTT. This codes for CASRPFDNTGELFF. Filled out from reference TRBV5-1 and TRBJ2-2, the complete variable domain reads KAGVTQTPRYLIKTRGQQVTLSCSPISGHRSVSWYQQTPGQGLQFLFEYFSETQRNKGNFPGRFSGRQFSNSRSEMNVSTLELGDSALYLCASRPFDNTGELFFGEGSRLTVL.

This clonotype was counted ten times or more. The genes are TRBV2 and TRBJ2-7; weak D call: TRBD1 (6 bases). V was trimmed by 7 bases and J by 1 base, leaving 14 bases between them. Per the germline V gene, CDR1 is SNHLY and CDR2 is FYNNEI. The CDR3 loop spans 14 amino acids. The CDR3: CASTDRLVSYEQYF. For the CDR3, the DNA is TGTGCCAGCACAGACAGGTTGGTTTCCTACGAGCAGTACTTC. Looking up the rest from reference TRBV2 and TRBJ2-7 gives the full variable domain: EPEVTQTPSHQVTQMGQEVILRCVPISNHLYFYWYRQILGQKVEFLVSFYNNEISEKSEIFDDQFSVERPDGSNFTLKIRSTKLEDSAMYFCASTDRLVSYEQYFGPGTRLTVT.